The next 16 T cell receptor beta chains were all read from a single sample in a study of blood T cell repertoires in COVID-19. Assay: immunoSEQ multiplex PCR; the TCRdb copy retains only in-frame clones and omits some. The sample lists about 230,000 clones, approximately 85% occurring once. The sequenced sample was peripheral blood. These receptors were obtained from a man between 50 and 59 years old with COVID-19, enrolled during active disease.

The V and J genes are TRBV28 and TRBJ1-4; the match to TRBD1 covers 7 bases. Germline V gene sequence: CDR1 MDHEN, CDR2 SYDVKM. The CDR3 spans 15 residues. With V trimmed by 3 bases and J by 5 bases, 6 bases remained unmatched. As DNA, the CDR3 is TGTGCCAGCAGTTTCGACAGGGTGCCGAATGAAAAACTGTTTTTT. This codes for CASSFDRVPNEKLFF. Full variable domain (outside the CDR3, taken from reference TRBV28 and TRBJ1-4): DVKVTQSSRYLVKRTGEKVFLECVQDMDHENMFWYRQDPGLGLRLIYFSYDVKMKEKGDIPEGYSVSREKKERFSLILESASTNQTSMYLCASSFDRVPNEKLFFGSGTQLSVL.

CDR3 sequence: CASRLGQGVADTQYF. The CDR3 DNA follows: TGTGCCAGCAGATTGGGACAGGGAGTTGCAGATACGCAGTATTTT. The chain carries TRBV28 and TRBJ2-3; 9 nucleotides agree with TRBD1. The CDR3 loop spans 15 amino acids. CDR1 and CDR2 (germline): MDHEN, SYDVKM. The trim removed 6 bases at V and 4 bases at J, leaving 8 bases unmatched. The whole variable domain, filled in from reference TRBV28 and TRBJ2-3, reads DVKVTQSSRYLVKRTGEKVFLECVQDMDHENMFWYRQDPGLGLRLIYFSYDVKMKEKGDIPEGYSVSREKKERFSLILESASTNQTSMYLCASRLGQGVADTQYFGPGTRLTVL.

V and J are TRBV20-1 and TRBJ1-1; TRBD1 aligns across 8 bases. The CDR3 is 12 amino acids. Trimming at V came to 3 bases and at J to 6 bases, leaving 3 bases not matched to a gene. The germline V gene encodes CDR1 DFQATT and CDR2 SNEGSKA (reference sequence). The CDR3 is CSASQGASEAFF. The CDR3 DNA is TGCAGTGCTAGTCAGGGGGCATCTGAAGCTTTCTTT.

This chain connects TRBV20-1 to TRBJ1-2; maybe TRBD1 (6 bases). Trimming cost V 3 bases and J 2 bases, with 7 bases left between them. This CDR3 is built from 12 residues. CDR1 and CDR2 (germline): DFQATT, SNEGSKA (reference sequence). CDR3 in amino acids: CSASQGNYGYTF. The CDR3, as DNA: TGCAGTGCTAGTCAGGGGAACTATGGCTACACCTTC.

This clone came up once. This chain joins TRBV5-1 and TRBJ1-6; D gene unclear. The V gene's germline CDR1 is SGHRS and CDR2 YFSETQ. The V end lost 0 bases, the J end lost 13 bases, and 8 bases lay between the germline ends. CDR3 length equals 12 residues. The CDR3 DNA is TGCGCCAGCAGCTTGGCCGACTGGCCCCTCCACTTT. Its translation: CASSLADWPLHF.

The chain recombines TRBV7-6 with TRBJ1-5; no reliable D call. Trimming stripped 5 bases from V and 2 bases from J, with 13 bases between. This CDR3 is built from 15 residues. Germline CDR1 is SGHVS and CDR2 is FNYEAQ. CDR3 loop: CASSPTNLGNQPQHF. The CDR3 DNA follows: TGTGCCAGCAGCCCTACCAATCTAGGCAATCAGCCCCAGCATTTT.

Points on this clone: Other DNA sequences in this specimen translate into the identical CDR3. J is TRBJ1-5 and V is TRBV3-1 (or the pseudogene TRBV3-2); D gene unclear. Looked up from germline, CDR1 is LGHDT and CDR2 is YNNKEL (reference sequence). There are 13 residues in the CDR3. V lost 0 bases to trimming and J lost 6 bases, with 6 bases between them. For the CDR3, the DNA is TGTGCCAGCAGCCAAGAAAGAGGTCAGCCCCAGCATTTT. This sequence encodes CASSQERGQPQHF.

A remark on this clone: A junction end diverges from the germline sequence, so it may reflect a read error. This chain connects TRBV7-2 to TRBJ2-3; 11 bases agree with TRBD2. Germline-derived CDR1 and CDR2 are SGHTA and FQGNSA. This CDR3 spans 14 amino acids. CDR3 protein: CASSLAGGSDTQYF. The DNA for the CDR3 is TGTGCCAGCAGCCTAGCGGGGGGTTCAGATACGCAGTATTTT.

The V call is TRBV25-1, the J call TRBJ2-4; weak D call: TRBD1 (6 bases). The CDR3 has 15 residues. Germline V gives CDR1 MGHDK, CDR2 SYGVNS. The V end lost 1 base, the J end lost 7 bases, and 14 bases lay between the germline ends. CDR3: CASSESGAGTNIQYF. In DNA, the CDR3 is TGTGCCAGCAGTGAATCAGGGGCGGGTACGAACATTCAGTACTTC. Complete variable domain (other parts from reference TRBV25-1 and TRBJ2-4): EADIYQTPRYLVIGTGKKITLECSQTMGHDKMYWYQQDPGMELHLIHYSYGVNSTEKGDLSSESTVSRIRTEHFPLTLESARPSHTSQYLCASSESGAGTNIQYFGAGTRLSVL.

The chain recombines TRBV5-4 with TRBJ1-1, with 8 bases lining up with TRBD1. The CDR3 loop spans 15 amino acids. With V trimmed by 2 bases and J by 4 bases, 7 bases remained unmatched. From germline, CDR1 is SGHNT and CDR2 YYREEE (reference sequence). CDR3 in amino acids: CASSLDQGAFTEAFF. The CDR3 coding sequence is TGTGCCAGCAGCTTAGATCAGGGGGCATTCACTGAAGCTTTCTTT.

The chain is built from TRBV9 and TRBJ1-3, with 7 bases lining up with TRBD1. From germline, CDR1 is SGDLS and CDR2 YYNGEE. Trimming at V came to 4 bases and at J to 4 bases, leaving 11 bases not matched to a gene. This CDR3 has 16 residues. Here the CDR3 DNA reads TGTGCCAGCAGCCCCGAGGGGGCAGGGTCCGGAAACACCATATATTTT. The encoded protein is CASSPEGAGSGNTIYF.

This sequence joins TRBV7-9 and TRBJ2-6; D is possibly TRBD1 (6 bases). Trimming took 5 bases from V and 0 from J, leaving 14 bases between them. CDR1 and CDR2 (germline): SEHNR, FQNEAQ (reference sequence). CDR3 length equals 17 residues. DNA for the CDR3: TGTGCCAGCAGCGTCCCCCGGGACAACTCTGGGGCCAACGTCCTGACTTTC. This codes for CASSVPRDNSGANVLTF.

The chain links TRBV4-2 to TRBJ2-7, with a possible D match to TRBD1 (5 bases). Per germline, CDR1 LGHNA and CDR2 YNFKEQ. Trimming took 1 base from V and 4 from J, leaving 11 bases between them. CDR3 length: 14 amino acids. The CDR3 here is CASSQASQGYEQYF. The CDR3 DNA sequence: TGTGCCAGCAGCCAAGCTTCTCAGGGTTACGAGCAGTACTTC.

V and J are TRBV29-1 and TRBJ1-1; D may be TRBD1 (6 bases). Germline V gene data show CDR1 as SQVTM and CDR2 as ANQGSEA. V lost 6 bases and J lost 1, with 12 bases in between. The CDR3 sequence is 13 residues long. CDR3 bases: TGCAGCGTCGGGGGGCAAGGGAACACTGAAGCTTTCTTT. Amino acid sequence: CSVGGQGNTEAFF.

This clone came up once. The rearrangement joins TRBV4-3 to TRBJ2-3, with 9 bases aligning to TRBD1. CDR1 is LGHNA, CDR2 YSLEER, per germline. The CDR3 covers 17 residues. V lost 0 bases and J lost 3; bases outside the gene matches: 7. The CDR3 loop reads CASSQDVGTGWTDTQYF. The CDR3, as DNA: TGCGCCAGCAGCCAAGATGTCGGGACAGGGTGGACAGATACGCAGTATTTT.

The chain is built from TRBV7-2 and TRBJ2-6; no firm D call. V was pared by 3 bases and J by 4 bases, with 13 bases between. Looked up from germline, CDR1 is SGHTA and CDR2 is FQGNSA. This CDR3 has 16 residues. The CDR3 DNA is TGTGCCAGCAGCTTTGGGCAGGCCTCCGGGGCCAACGTCCTGACTTTC. Translation: CASSFGQASGANVLTF.